The 24 T cell receptor beta chains reported below all come from one sample, sequenced in a study of T cells in Graves' hyperthyroidism and ophthalmopathy. RNA transcripts yielded amplified TCR beta CDR3 regions. Initially, a first-round RT-PCR of the TCR CDR3 employed the HTBI primer set. Via MiXCR, TCRdb re-called the multiplex PCR reads, giving one row per CDR3 protein. Among about 700,000 distinct CDR3 sequences listed, roughly 15% were seen once. The sample consisted of blood. The receptors stem from a woman aged 18-29 years with Graves' hyperthyroidism.

This clonotype was counted at least ten times. The chain links TRBV18 to TRBJ1-1; 8 bases map to TRBD1. The ends lost 8 bases at V and 1 base at J; junction bases unmatched: 6. Germline V CDR1 and CDR2: KGHSH, LQKENI. The CDR3 is 14 residues long. As DNA, the CDR3 is TGTGCCAGCCAAGGACAGGGTAAGAACACTGAAGCTTTCTTT. It encodes CASQGQGKNTEAFF.

The V and J genes are TRBV14 and TRBJ1-6; no clear D. This CDR3 contains 9 residues. The V and J ends lost 9 bases and 11 bases respectively, with 5 bases between them. Germline V CDR1 and CDR2: SGHDN, FVKESK. The CDR3 coding sequence is TGTGCCAGGGCGACACCCCTCCACTTT. This gives the protein CARATPLHF.

Many counts were recorded for this clonotype. V and J are TRBV10-3 and TRBJ1-5; D is uncertain. The V end lost 3 bases, the J end lost 4 bases, and 7 bases lay between the germline ends. Germline V gene lookup returns CDR1 ENHRY and CDR2 SYGVKD. The CDR3 spans 13 residues. CDR3 nucleotides: TGTGCCATCAGTGACACCGGGAATCAGCCCCAGCATTTT. It translates to CAISDTGNQPQHF.

This clonotype appeared a few times. The V and J genes are TRBV20-1 and TRBJ2-1; D ambiguous. This CDR3 is built from 13 residues. Germline V gene lookup returns CDR1 DFQATT and CDR2 SNEGSKA (reference sequence). The V end lost 1 base, the J end lost 3 bases, and 7 bases lay between the germline ends. CDR3 in amino acids: CSARADRYNEQFF. The CDR3 nucleotides are TGCAGTGCTAGAGCCGACCGCTACAATGAGCAGTTCTTC.

This chain links TRBV20-1 with TRBJ2-7; D possibly matches TRBD1 or TRBD2 (5 bases each). V lost 3 bases to trimming and J lost 0 bases, with 12 bases between them. CDR1 DFQATT and CDR2 SNEGSKA come from the germline V gene (reference sequence). The CDR3 contains 14 residues. As DNA, the CDR3 is TGCAGTGCTAGCATCCTGGGACGCTCCTACGAGCAGTACTTC. This gives the protein CSASILGRSYEQYF.

Many counts were recorded for this clonotype. The chain recombines TRBV11-2 with TRBJ2-2, with TRBD2 matching over 8 bases. The germline CDR1 and CDR2 sequences are SGHAT and FQNNGV. With V trimmed by 4 bases and J by 2 bases, 6 bases remained unmatched. The CDR3 has 16 amino acids. CDR3 residues: CASSSTSGSNTGELFF. CDR3 DNA sequence: TGTGCCAGCAGCTCAACTAGCGGCAGCAACACCGGGGAGCTGTTTTTT.

A few counts support this clonotype. The V gene is TRBV6-6, the J gene TRBJ2-7, with 7 bases aligning to TRBD1. This CDR3 contains 14 residues. The V gene's germline CDR1 is MNHNY and CDR2 SVGAGI (reference sequence). J gave up 4 bases and V 2 bases, and 5 bases lay outside the gene matches. Here the CDR3 DNA reads TGTGCCAGCAGTTACCGGGACAGACCATACGAGCAGTACTTC. It is translated as CASSYRDRPYEQYF.

With respect to this clonotype: A read error may be the cause here, since a much bigger clone is one base away. The V gene is TRBV2, the J gene TRBJ1-1, with 9 positions matching TRBD1. The trim removed 6 bases at V and 3 bases at J, leaving 11 bases unmatched. CDR1 and CDR2 (germline): SNHLY, FYNNEI. There are 16 residues in the CDR3. DNA for the CDR3: TGTGCCAGCAGCACAACGGGACAGGGCTCGTACACTGAAGCTTTCTTT. This translates into CASSTTGQGSYTEAFF.

This clonotype was seen many times. The chain joins TRBV4-1 to TRBJ2-7, with 7 bases matching TRBD2. The ends lost 0 bases at V and 3 bases at J; junction bases unmatched: 8. Germline loops: CDR1 MGHRA, CDR2 YSYEKL. There are 16 residues in the CDR3. In DNA, the CDR3 is TGCGCCAGCAGCCAAGAGGAACGGGGAGGGTACTACGAGCAGTACTTC. Its protein product is CASSQEERGGYYEQYF.

This clonotype was counted between two and nine times. Here the CDR3 reads CSARLAGGEYNEQFF. The DNA for the CDR3 is TGCAGTGCTAGACTAGCGGGAGGGGAATACAATGAGCAGTTCTTC. This sequence joins TRBV20-1 and TRBJ2-1; 12 bases fit TRBD2. This CDR3 is built from 15 residues. Germline CDR1 reads DFQATT; CDR2 reads SNEGSKA (reference sequence). The J segment lost 4 bases and the V segment lost 2 bases, leaving 3 bases of the junction unmatched.

In its sample, this clonotype was seen many times. The chain employs TRBV7-2 and TRBJ2-7, with 8 nucleotides matching TRBD2. Germline values: CDR1 SGHTA, CDR2 FQGNSA. V trimming: 2 bases; J trimming: 1 base; junction bases outside the gene matches: 13. The CDR3 consists of 18 residues. CDR3 residues: CASSLSPPSSGFSYEQYF. CDR3 in DNA: TGTGCCAGCAGCTTATCCCCCCCCTCTAGCGGGTTTTCCTACGAGCAGTACTTC.

This clonotype came up many times. V and J are TRBV20-1 and TRBJ2-1; 7 nucleotides agree with TRBD2. V lost 5 bases to trimming and J lost 9 bases; unmatched junction nucleotides: 10. Germline V gene data show CDR1 as DFQATT and CDR2 as SNEGSKA (reference sequence). The CDR3 length is 13 residues. CDR3 sequence: CSARDYRSPEQFF. DNA for the CDR3: TGCAGTGCTCGGGACTACCGATCGCCTGAGCAGTTCTTC.

The table lists this clonotype with many counts. This sequence joins TRBV28 and TRBJ1-5; no reliable D call. V lost 3 bases, J lost 5 bases, and 8 bases lay in between. Germline-derived CDR1 and CDR2 are MDHEN and SYDVKM. The CDR3 sequence is 13 residues long. In DNA, the CDR3 is TGTGCCAGCAGTTTTCCGGAGGATCAGCCCCAGCATTTT. This gives the protein CASSFPEDQPQHF.

This clonotype was picked up many times. The chain couples TRBV20-1 to TRBJ2-3, with D possibly matching TRBD1 (6 bases). This CDR3 contains 18 residues. Germline loops: CDR1 DFQATT, CDR2 SNEGSKA (reference sequence). The ends were cut back, 5 bases at V and 9 bases at J, with 33 bases in the middle. CDR3 sequence: CSAQQRSSTGPRGETQYF. The DNA for the CDR3 is TGCAGTGCTCAGCAGCGGAGTTCGACAGGCCCTCGAGGAGAAACGCAGTATTTT.

This clonotype appeared many times. The chain employs TRBV28 and TRBJ2-1; 12 bases map to TRBD2. V trimming: 5 bases; J trimming: 8 bases; junction bases outside the gene matches: 7. The CDR3 runs to 15 residues. CDR1 MDHEN and CDR2 SYDVKM come from the germline V gene. The CDR3 sequence is CASSRLAGVVYEQFF. The CDR3 DNA sequence: TGTGCCAGCAGTCGACTAGCGGGAGTGGTCTATGAGCAGTTCTTC.

This sequence joins TRBV9 and TRBJ2-7; 9 positions agree with TRBD2. V lost 0 bases and J lost 9; bases outside the gene matches: 7. Germline CDR1 SGDLS, CDR2 YYNGEE. CDR3 size: 14 residues. DNA of the CDR3: TGTGCCAGCAGCGTAGAAAATAGCGGGGGTGTGCAGTACTTC. This sequence encodes CASSVENSGGVQYF.

This clonotype was seen a handful of times. This sequence joins TRBV19 and TRBJ2-1; the D gene could be TRBD1 or TRBD2 (5 bases each). This CDR3 is built from 13 residues. The V end was cut by 10 bases, the J end by 3 bases, with 13 bases between. The germline CDR1 and CDR2 sequences are LNHDA and SQIVND (reference sequence). The chain's CDR3 is CATSLRGYNEQFF. CDR3 DNA sequence: TGTGCCACCTCCCTGAGGGGCTACAATGAGCAGTTCTTC. The full variable domain, its missing parts supplied by reference TRBV19 and TRBJ2-1, is DGGITQSPKYLFRKEGQNVTLSCEQNLNHDAMYWYRQDPGQGLRLIYYSQIVNDFQKGDIAEGYSVSREKKESFPLTVTSAQKNPTAFYLCATSLRGYNEQFFGPGTRLTVL.

This clonotype was recorded at least ten times. This chain uses TRBV11-2 with TRBJ1-1, with D uncertain. The CDR3 extends over 13 amino acids. V lost 8 bases to trimming and J lost 4 bases, with 14 bases between them. The germline V gene encodes CDR1 SGHAT and CDR2 FQNNGV. For the CDR3, the DNA is TGTGCCAGCGCCCGGTCGGGGATCACTGAAGCTTTCTTT. Translation: CASARSGITEAFF.

This clonotype was recorded at least ten times. This sequence joins TRBV28 and TRBJ1-5, with 9 bases that match TRBD1. Germline CDR1 MDHEN, CDR2 SYDVKM. The V gene end was trimmed by 6 bases and the J gene end by 7 bases; junction bases not matched to a gene: 7. There are 14 residues in the CDR3. The CDR3 reads CASRDRGGEQPQHF. The CDR3 DNA reads TGTGCCAGCAGGGACAGGGGAGGGGAGCAGCCCCAGCATTTT.

This chain links TRBV4-2 with TRBJ2-1; a possible D gene is TRBD1 (6 bases). V was shortened by 0 bases and J by 6 bases, with 12 bases between the two germline ends. This CDR3 region has 15 residues. CDR1 LGHNA and CDR2 YNFKEQ come from the germline V gene. The CDR3 sequence is CASSQDFGQSNEQFF. In DNA, the CDR3 is TGTGCCAGCAGCCAAGATTTCGGACAGTCCAATGAGCAGTTCTTC.

This clonotype was observed a handful of times. This chain uses TRBV14 with TRBJ2-1, with 7 bases matching TRBD2. Germline-derived CDR1 and CDR2 are SGHDN and FVKESK. The CDR3 is 19 residues long. V trimming: 0 bases; J trimming: 5 bases; junction bases outside the gene matches: 16. The CDR3 nucleotides read TGTGCCAGCAGCCAAGATCTGGGACTAAGTTGGGACTACAACAATGAGCAGTTCTTC. The encoded protein is CASSQDLGLSWDYNNEQFF.

This sequence joins TRBV11-2 and TRBJ2-7; no clear D. Germline assignment: CDR1 SGHAT and CDR2 FQNNGV. Trimming stripped 6 bases from V and 5 bases from J, with 20 bases between. The CDR3 covers 15 residues. This chain's CDR3 is CASSSPRLSSHEQYF. DNA for the CDR3: TGTGCCAGCAGTTCCCCTCGCCTATCGTCCCACGAGCAGTACTTC.

This clonotype turned up a few times. The chain recombines TRBV28 with TRBJ2-5; weak D call: TRBD1 (5 bases). The CDR3 runs to 13 residues. Trimming removed 4 bases from V and 4 bases from J, with 10 bases in between. Germline CDR1 and CDR2: MDHEN and SYDVKM. The CDR3 loop reads CASSWSRAETQYF. The CDR3, as DNA: TGTGCCAGCAGTTGGAGCAGGGCAGAGACCCAGTACTTC.

This clonotype was found many times. The CDR3 is CASSRDRGAEAFF. Written as DNA, the CDR3 is TGTGCCAGCAGCCGTGACAGGGGCGCTGAAGCTTTCTTT. This sequence joins TRBV5-6 and TRBJ1-1, with 8 bases that match TRBD1. The V gene's germline CDR1 is SGHDT and CDR2 YYEEEE. V lost 4 bases to trimming and J lost 6 bases; unmatched junction nucleotides: 5. There are 13 residues in the CDR3.